The TCR beta chain under discussion was sequenced for a study of technical replicates of blood from four donors. Produced via immunoSEQ multiplex PCR; TCRdb's table is partial and in-frame only. Here the sample spans approximately 89,000 clones, just under 95% being singletons. Germline loops: CDR1 SEHNR, CDR2 FQNEAQ (reference sequence). Between the trimmed V and J ends, which lost 4 bases and 1 base, there was a span of 16 bases. CDR3 length: 16 residues. Material for sequencing was T cells isolated from PBMCs. The TCR comes from a human donor in good health. V usage is TRBV7-9 and J usage is TRBJ2-5; weak D call: TRBD1 (6 bases). The chain's CDR3 is CASSSSDSRVQETQYF. Written as DNA, the CDR3 is TGTGCCAGCAGCTCCTCGGACAGCAGGGTCCAAGAGACCCAGTACTTC.